Described below is a single TCR beta chain sequence and its context. Antigen unknown. Germline-derived CDR1 and CDR2 are SGHTA and FQGNSA. This CDR3 comprises 13 residues. V lost 5 bases and J 8 bases, leaving 12 bases between the germline ends. Treatment denoted: roughly 10-day PBMC culture with coronavirus spike peptide pools or control peptides (ViraFEST assay). This specimen comes from a study of vaccination and CD4 T cells after COVID-19. Points from the study as a whole: Researchers report that a median about 89% of reactive clones in convalescent patients surfaced only post-vaccination. Vaccine-specific clones in convalescent patients were spike mono-reactive in 304 of 307 cases.

Cultured CD4+ T cell DNA was sequenced using the Oncomine TCR Beta short-read assay. From the PCR reads, TCRdb called clonotypes with MiXCR, one entry per CDR3 protein. Of over 12,000 distinct CDR3 sequences listed, around 46% are singletons. This receptor was taken from a human donor with COVID-19. Sequencing used cultured CD4+ T cells from blood. The V call is TRBV7-2, the J call TRBJ1-4; D gene unclear. The CDR3 here is CASSPGRREKLFF. CDR3 nucleotide sequence: TGTGCCAGCAGCCCCGGCAGGCGAGAAAAACTGTTTTTT.